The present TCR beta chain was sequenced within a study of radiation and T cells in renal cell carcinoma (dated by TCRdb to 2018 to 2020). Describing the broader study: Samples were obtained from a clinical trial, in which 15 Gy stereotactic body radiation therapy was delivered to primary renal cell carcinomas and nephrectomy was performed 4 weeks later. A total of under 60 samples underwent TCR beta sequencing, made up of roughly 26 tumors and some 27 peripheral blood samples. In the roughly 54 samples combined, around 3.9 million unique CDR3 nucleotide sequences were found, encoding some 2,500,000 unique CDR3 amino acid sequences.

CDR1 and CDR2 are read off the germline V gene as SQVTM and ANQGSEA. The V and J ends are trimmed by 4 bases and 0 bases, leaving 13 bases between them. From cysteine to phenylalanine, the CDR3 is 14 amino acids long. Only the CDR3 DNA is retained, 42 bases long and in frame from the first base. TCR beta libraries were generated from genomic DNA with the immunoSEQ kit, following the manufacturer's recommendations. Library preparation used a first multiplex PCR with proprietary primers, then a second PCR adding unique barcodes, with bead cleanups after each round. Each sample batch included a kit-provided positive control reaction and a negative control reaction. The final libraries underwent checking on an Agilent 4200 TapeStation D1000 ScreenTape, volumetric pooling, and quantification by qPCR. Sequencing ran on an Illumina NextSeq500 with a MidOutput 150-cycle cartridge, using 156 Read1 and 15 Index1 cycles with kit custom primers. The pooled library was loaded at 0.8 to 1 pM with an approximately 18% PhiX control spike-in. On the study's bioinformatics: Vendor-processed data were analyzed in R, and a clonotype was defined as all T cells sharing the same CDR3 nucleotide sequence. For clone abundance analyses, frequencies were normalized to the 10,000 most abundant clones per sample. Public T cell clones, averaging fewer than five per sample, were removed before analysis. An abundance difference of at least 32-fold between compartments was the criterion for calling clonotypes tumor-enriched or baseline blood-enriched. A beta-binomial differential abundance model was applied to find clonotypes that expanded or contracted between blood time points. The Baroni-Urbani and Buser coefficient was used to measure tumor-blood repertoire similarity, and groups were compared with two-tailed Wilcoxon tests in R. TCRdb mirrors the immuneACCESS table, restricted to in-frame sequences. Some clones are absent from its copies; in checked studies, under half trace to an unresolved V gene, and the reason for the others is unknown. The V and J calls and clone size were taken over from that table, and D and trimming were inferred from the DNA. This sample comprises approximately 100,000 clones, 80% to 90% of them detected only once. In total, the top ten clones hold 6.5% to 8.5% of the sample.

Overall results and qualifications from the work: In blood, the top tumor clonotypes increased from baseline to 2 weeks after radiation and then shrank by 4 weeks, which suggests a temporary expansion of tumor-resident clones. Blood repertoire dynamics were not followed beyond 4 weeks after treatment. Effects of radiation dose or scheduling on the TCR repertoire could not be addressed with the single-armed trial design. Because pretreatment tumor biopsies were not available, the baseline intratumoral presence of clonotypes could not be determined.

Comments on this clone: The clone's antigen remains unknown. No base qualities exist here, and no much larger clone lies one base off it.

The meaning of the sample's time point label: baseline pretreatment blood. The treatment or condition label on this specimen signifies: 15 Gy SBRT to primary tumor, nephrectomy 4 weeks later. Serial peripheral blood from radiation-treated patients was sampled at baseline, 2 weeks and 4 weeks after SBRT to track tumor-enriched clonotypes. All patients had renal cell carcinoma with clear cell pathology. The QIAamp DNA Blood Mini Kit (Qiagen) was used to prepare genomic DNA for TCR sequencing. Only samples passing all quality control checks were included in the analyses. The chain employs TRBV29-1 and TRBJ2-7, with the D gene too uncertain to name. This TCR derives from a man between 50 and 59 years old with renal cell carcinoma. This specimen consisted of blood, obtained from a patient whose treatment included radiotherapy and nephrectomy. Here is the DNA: TGCAGCGTTGGTGTTCTGGGAAGCTCCTACGAGCAGTACTTC. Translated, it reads CSVGVLGSSYEQYF.